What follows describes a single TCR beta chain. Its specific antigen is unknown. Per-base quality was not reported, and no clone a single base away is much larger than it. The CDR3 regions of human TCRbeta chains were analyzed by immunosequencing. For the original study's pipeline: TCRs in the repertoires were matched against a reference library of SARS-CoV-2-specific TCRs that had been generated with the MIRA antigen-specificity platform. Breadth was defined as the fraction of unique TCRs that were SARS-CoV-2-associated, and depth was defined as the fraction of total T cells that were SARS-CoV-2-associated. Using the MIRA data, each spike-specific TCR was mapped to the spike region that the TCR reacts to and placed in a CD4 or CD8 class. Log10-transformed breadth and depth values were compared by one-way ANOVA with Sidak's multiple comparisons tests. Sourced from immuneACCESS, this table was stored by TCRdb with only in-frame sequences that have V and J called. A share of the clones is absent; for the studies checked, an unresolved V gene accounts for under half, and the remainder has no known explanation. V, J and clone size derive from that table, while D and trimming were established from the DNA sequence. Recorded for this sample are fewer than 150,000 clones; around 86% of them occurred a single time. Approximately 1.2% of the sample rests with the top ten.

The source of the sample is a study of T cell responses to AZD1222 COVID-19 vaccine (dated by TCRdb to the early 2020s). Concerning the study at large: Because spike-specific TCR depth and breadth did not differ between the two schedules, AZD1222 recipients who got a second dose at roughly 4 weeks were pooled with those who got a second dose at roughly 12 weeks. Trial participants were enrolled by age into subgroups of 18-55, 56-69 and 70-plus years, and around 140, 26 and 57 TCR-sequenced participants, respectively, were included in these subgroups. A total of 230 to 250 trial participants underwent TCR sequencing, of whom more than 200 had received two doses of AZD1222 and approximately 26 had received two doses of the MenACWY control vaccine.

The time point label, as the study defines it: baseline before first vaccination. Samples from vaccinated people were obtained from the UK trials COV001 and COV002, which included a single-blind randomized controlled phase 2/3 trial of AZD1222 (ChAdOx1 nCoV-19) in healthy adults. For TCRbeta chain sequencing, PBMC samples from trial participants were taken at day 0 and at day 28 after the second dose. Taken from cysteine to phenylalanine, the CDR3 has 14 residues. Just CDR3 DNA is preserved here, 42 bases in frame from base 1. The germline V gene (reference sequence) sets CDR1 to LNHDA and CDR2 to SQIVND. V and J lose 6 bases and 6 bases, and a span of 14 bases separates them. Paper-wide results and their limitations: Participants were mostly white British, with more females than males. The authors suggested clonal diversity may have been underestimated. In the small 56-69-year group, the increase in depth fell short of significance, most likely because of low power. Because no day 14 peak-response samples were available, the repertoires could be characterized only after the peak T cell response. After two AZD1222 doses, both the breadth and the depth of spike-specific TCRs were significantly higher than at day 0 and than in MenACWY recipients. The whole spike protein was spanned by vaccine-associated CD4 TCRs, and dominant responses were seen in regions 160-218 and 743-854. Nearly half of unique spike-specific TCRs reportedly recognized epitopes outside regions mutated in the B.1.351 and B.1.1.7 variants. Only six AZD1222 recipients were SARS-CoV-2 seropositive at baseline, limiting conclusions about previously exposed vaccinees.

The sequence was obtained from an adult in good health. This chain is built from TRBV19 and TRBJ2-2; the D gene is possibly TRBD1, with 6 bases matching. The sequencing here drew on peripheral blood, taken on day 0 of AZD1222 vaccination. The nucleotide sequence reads TGTGCCAGTAGGTCACAGGGAAGCGCCGGGGAGCTGTTTTTT. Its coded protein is CASRSQGSAGELFF.